The source of this T cell receptor beta chain is a study of tumor-infiltrating lymphocytes in localized non-small cell lung cancer (dated by TCRdb to the early 2020s). Broadly, across the study: Patients whose samples were collected after neoadjuvant chemotherapy, as well as both smokers and never-smokers and several histologies, were included in the cohort. The overall ICON cohort was composed of around 150 surgical patients with localized non-small cell lung cancer whose tumors were resected. A total of some 56 patients were included in the paired tumor versus uninvolved lung comparison of immunoSEQ T-cell fraction. Each patient provided resected tumor tissue plus uninvolved lung tissue from the same patient, with the uninvolved lung tissue described as non-adjacent to the tumor. Flow cytometry, multiplex immunofluorescence, RNA-seq, exome sequencing and proteomics were applied to the same patients as TCR sequencing, which was one of several integrated assays.

The full study reports these points: Assay coverage differed among patients according to how much tissue was available, so only a subset of the cohort had TCR sequencing. The TCR-derived T-cell fraction showed no difference between the flow cytometry-defined immunotypes IM1 (good prognosis) and IM2 (poor prognosis). Because different pieces of the same tissue were used for different assays, technical variation could not be separated from intratumor heterogeneity. In line with immunofluorescence CD3 counts, TCRbeta sequencing supported higher T cell infiltration in tumors compared with uninvolved lung tissue.

The first patient joined ICON in the first half of 2016, and enrollment wrapped up when the last patient was enrolled in late 2018. In a subcohort of 80 or so patients, fresh tumor and matched uninvolved tissue were collected for in-depth immune analyses, with TCR sequencing among those analyses. DNA for TCR sequencing was isolated from bulk tissue, and no cell sorting was done. This clone is identified as medium-sized (0.01 to 0.1%). The clone's antigen remains unknown. No qualities accompany the bases; no much larger clone lies one base away. TCR sequencing with the immunoSEQ assay provided the T-cell fraction in tumor and uninvolved lung tissue. The study's processing was this. For survival analysis, patients were divided into high (upper tertile) and low (lower two tertiles) T-cell fraction groups, which were compared by log-rank test. A signed-rank test was used to check for differences in T-cell fraction between paired tumor and uninvolved lung. Entries here come from immuneACCESS through TCRdb and include only in-frame sequences with V and J called. Some clones fail to appear in such tables; in the studies checked, an unresolved V gene covers under half of the shortfall, and the cause of the remainder is unknown. D and trimming come from the DNA, and the V and J calls and clone size come from that table. In all, the sample holds about 7,500 clones, and about 64% of those were seen once. Jointly, the top ten make up about an eighth of the sample.

The CDR1 and CDR2 encoded by the germline V gene are MRHNA and SNTAGT. Trimming costs V 5 bases and J 3 bases, and their ends lie 11 bases apart. CDR3 length: 13 amino acids, cysteine to phenylalanine. Of all the DNA, just the CDR3 is kept, 39 bases in frame from base 1. The clonotype originates from a human donor with non-small cell lung cancer. The chain couples TRBV6-4 to TRBJ2-7; TRBD1 is perhaps the D gene, given 5 matching bases. The source material was uninvolved lung tissue not adjacent to the tumor. The DNA reads as follows: TGTGCCAGCAGTCGGGCAGGGATCTACGAGCAGTACTTC. The translation is CASSRAGIYEQYF.